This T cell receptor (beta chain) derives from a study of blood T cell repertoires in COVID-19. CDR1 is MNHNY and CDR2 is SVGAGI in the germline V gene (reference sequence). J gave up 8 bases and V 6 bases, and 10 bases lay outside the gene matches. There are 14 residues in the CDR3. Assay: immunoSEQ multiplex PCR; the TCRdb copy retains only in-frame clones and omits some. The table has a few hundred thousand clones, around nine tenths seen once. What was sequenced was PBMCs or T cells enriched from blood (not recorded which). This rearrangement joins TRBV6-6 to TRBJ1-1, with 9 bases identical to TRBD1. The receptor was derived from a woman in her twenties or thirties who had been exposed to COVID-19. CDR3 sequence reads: CASSRQGEVGEAFF. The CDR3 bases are TGTGCCAGCAGCCGACAGGGGGAAGTCGGCGAAGCTTTCTTT.